Given below is one T cell receptor beta chain in context. Its target is not known. Samples each yielded at least 6 micrograms of total RNA. This specimen belongs to a study of blood T cells in healthy people across ages. Then a second PCR, running about 6 to 12 cycles, was carried out with a sample-barcoded 5' primer and a J-beta primer mix. Every sample produced at least 2.5 million CDR3-containing paired-end reads. TCRdb called the 5' RACE reads again in MiXCR, with one record for every CDR3 protein. Here the sample spans about 1.7 million distinct CDR3 sequences, 28% being singletons. General study points: Unsorted PBMCs blocked a conclusive comparison of naive and antigen-experienced cells. Greater diversity and more naive CD4+ cells were seen in long-lived donors than in aged donors.

The sequence came from a woman aged 30 to 39 in good health. Sequenced input: blood.

CDR3 nucleotides: TGCGCCAGCAGCTTTGCCGGGACAGGGGGGCAAGAGACCCAGTACTTC. Protein product: CASSFAGTGGQETQYF. The chain has TRBV5-1 and TRBJ2-4, with 11 bases matching TRBD1. The J call may not be correct, given that the DNA end is closer to TRBJ2-5. This CDR3 is 16 amino acids long. CDR1 and CDR2 (germline): SGHRS, YFSETQ.